This T cell receptor (beta chain) came from a study of T cell repertoires in cytomegalovirus infection. TCRdb recomputed calls from the reads with MiXCR, one row per CDR3 protein. This sample has around 530,000 distinct CDR3 sequences, with about 17% found just once. The study's findings and limits: Using cumulative public TCR beta family frequency, the authors identified those who carried CMV together with the relevant HLA.

The CDR3 contains 17 residues. V gave up 5 bases and J gave up 1 base, with 18 bases separating them. In germline, CDR1 is MNHNY, CDR2 SVGAGI (reference sequence). Details on this clonotype: Antigen unknown.

The sequence was collected from a human donor in good health (CMV status not recorded). Some clones in this sample may be carry-over from other donors' samples. The chain employs TRBV6-6 and TRBJ1-5, with a tentative D call TRBD1 (6 bases). Source material: CD8+ T cells from PBMCs. In nucleotides, the CDR3 is TGTGCCAGCAGTCCCAGAGCAGGGGATAGCAGCAATCAGCCCCAGCATTTT. It yields the protein CASSPRAGDSSNQPQHF.